These 13 T cell receptor beta chains were sequenced from one sample in a study of cytomegalovirus exposure and HLA in healthy donors. The PCR ran on 60 Vbeta and 13 Jbeta primers. Libraries were prepared by immunoSEQ multiplex PCR; TCRdb keeps only in-frame clonotypes and omits some of them. The repertoire includes about 110,000 clones, about 80% of them detected once, and approximately 2.5% sits in the top ten. The sequenced sample consisted of PBMCs. The receptors were gathered from a man in his fifties or sixties in good health and CMV-seropositive.

The chain recombines TRBV30 with TRBJ1-1, with unresolved D. This CDR3 contains 10 residues. The V end lost 3 bases, the J end lost 9 bases, and 8 bases lay between the germline ends. The V gene's germline CDR1 is GTSNPN and CDR2 SVGIG (reference sequence). CDR3 protein: CAWSSEKAFF. The CDR3 DNA is TGTGCCTGGAGCAGCGAGAAAGCTTTCTTT.

V and J are TRBV7-8 and TRBJ2-7, with D maybe TRBD1 (6 bases). CDR3 length: 14 residues. Germline V gene data show CDR1 as SGHVS and CDR2 as FQNEAQ. Trimming removed 1 base at V and 5 bases at J, with 12 bases between. Here the CDR3 reads CASSLDRARDEQYF. The CDR3, as DNA: TGTGCCAGCAGCTTAGACAGGGCAAGGGACGAGCAGTACTTC.

Comments on this clone: Other DNA sequences in the same sample also yield this CDR3. In nucleotides, the CDR3 is TGTGCCAGCAGTTTAGCGGGAGGGGAGACCCAGTACTTC. It specifies CASSLAGGETQYF. The V gene is TRBV27, the J gene TRBJ2-5; 9 bases are a match to TRBD2. The V gene's germline CDR1 is MNHEY and CDR2 SMNVEV (reference sequence). CDR3 size: 13 residues. Losses at the gene ends were 2 bases for V and 5 bases for J; bases not matched to a gene: 0.

The CDR3 loop is CASSPPYNSPLHF. The CDR3 DNA reads as TGTGCCAGCAGCCCCCCGTATAATTCACCCCTCCACTTT. The chain joins TRBV2 to TRBJ1-6; D is uncertain. V dropped 6 bases and J dropped 4 bases, with 7 bases sitting between them. Germline CDR1 and CDR2: SNHLY and FYNNEI. The CDR3 consists of 13 residues. Filled out from reference TRBV2 and TRBJ1-6, the complete variable domain reads EPEVTQTPSHQVTQMGQEVILRCVPISNHLYFYWYRQILGQKVEFLVSFYNNEISEKSEIFDDQFSVERPDGSNFTLKIRSTKLEDSAMYFCASSPPYNSPLHFGNGTRLTVT.

The rearrangement links TRBV2 to TRBJ2-2; TRBD2 matches at 10 bases. The ends lost 5 bases at V and 7 bases at J; junction bases unmatched: 7. CDR1 and CDR2 (germline): SNHLY, FYNNEI. CDR3 length equals 15 residues. CDR3 sequence reads: CASSLLAGAHGELFF. The CDR3 region has the DNA TGTGCCAGCAGTCTTCTAGCGGGAGCCCACGGGGAGCTGTTTTTT.

The chain uses TRBV11-3 and TRBJ2-1; TRBD2 agrees at 11 bases. After removal of 9 bases from V and 10 bases from J, the junction contained 17 bases not matched to a gene. Germline CDR1 is SGHNT and CDR2 is YENEEA. The CDR3 covers 16 residues. CDR3 loop: CASWSRFLAGGGEQFF. The CDR3 nucleotides are TGTGCCAGTTGGTCCCGTTTTCTAGCGGGGGGCGGAGAGCAGTTCTTC.

The rearrangement links TRBV4-1 to TRBJ1-3; 9 bases map to TRBD1. The CDR3 is made up of 16 amino acids. Trimming took 4 bases from V and 0 from J; bases not matched to a gene: 4. CDR1 and CDR2 from the germline V gene are MGHRA and YSYEKL. CDR3 amino acids: CASSPGQGSSGNTIYF. The DNA for the CDR3 is TGCGCCAGCAGCCCCGGACAGGGGAGCTCTGGAAACACCATATATTTT.

The chain recombines TRBV19 with TRBJ2-1; tentatively, D is TRBD2 (6 bases). CDR3 length: 17 amino acids. CDR1 and CDR2 (germline): LNHDA, SQIVND (reference sequence). Trimming left V 1 base short and J 4 bases short, with 17 bases between. The CDR3 region has the DNA TGTGCCAGTAGTATAGGAAACCCGGGACTGCTTTACAATGAGCAGTTCTTC. It specifies CASSIGNPGLLYNEQFF.

This chain uses TRBV10-3 with TRBJ1-1, with TRBD1 identical over 7 bases. There are 13 residues in the CDR3. Germline CDR1 ENHRY, CDR2 SYGVKD. The trim removed 4 bases at V and 8 bases at J, leaving 7 bases unmatched. The CDR3 bases are TGTGCCATCAGTGCGGACCCGGGACAGGAAGCTTTCTTT. Amino acid sequence: CAISADPGQEAFF.

The genes are TRBV10-1 and TRBJ2-1; TRBD2 matches 8 bases. Germline CDR1 is WNHNN and CDR2 is SYGVQD (reference sequence). The V segment lost 3 bases and the J segment 0 bases; nucleotides outside the gene matches: 4. This CDR3 contains 16 residues. CDR3 amino acids: CASSERGRTSYNEQFF. CDR3 bases: TGCGCCAGCAGTGAACGCGGGAGGACCTCCTACAATGAGCAGTTCTTC.

The chain uses TRBV5-1 and TRBJ2-7; D is possibly TRBD2 (5 bases). CDR3 size: 13 residues. Germline CDR1 and CDR2: SGHRS and YFSETQ. Trimming stripped 2 bases from V and 7 bases from J, with 13 bases between. The CDR3: CASSFRLRGEQYF. The CDR3 nucleotides are TGCGCCAGCAGCTTTCGACTACGTGGAGAGCAGTACTTC. Together with reference TRBV5-1 and TRBJ2-7, the CDR3 gives the full variable domain: KAGVTQTPRYLIKTRGQQVTLSCSPISGHRSVSWYQQTPGQGLQFLFEYFSETQRNKGNFPGRFSGRQFSNSRSEMNVSTLELGDSALYLCASSFRLRGEQYFGPGTRLTVT.

This clone was counted a single time. The chain uses TRBV5-1 and TRBJ1-1, with D tentatively TRBD1 (6 bases). The germline V and J ends were trimmed by 4 bases and 4 bases, with 14 bases remaining between them. The CDR3 is made up of 14 amino acids. Looked up from germline, CDR1 is SGHRS and CDR2 is YFSETQ. CDR3 nucleotides: TGCGCCAGCAGCGAGTCAGGGGAGGGCACTGAAGCTTTCTTT. Its translation is CASSESGEGTEAFF. The whole variable domain, filled in from reference TRBV5-1 and TRBJ1-1, reads KAGVTQTPRYLIKTRGQQVTLSCSPISGHRSVSWYQQTPGQGLQFLFEYFSETQRNKGNFPGRFSGRQFSNSRSEMNVSTLELGDSALYLCASSESGEGTEAFFGQGTRLTVV.

This clone was recorded a few times. This sequence joins TRBV5-1 and TRBJ1-2; D unclear. Trimming shortened V by 4 bases and J by 3 bases, and 13 bases separated the two germline ends. The germline gives CDR1 SGHRS, CDR2 YFSETQ. The CDR3 sequence is 14 residues long. CDR3 DNA: TGCGCCAGCAGCCCCGACGGGGATCACTATGGCTACACCTTC. Translating it yields CASSPDGDHYGYTF. Supplemented by reference TRBV5-1 and TRBJ1-2, the full variable domain reads KAGVTQTPRYLIKTRGQQVTLSCSPISGHRSVSWYQQTPGQGLQFLFEYFSETQRNKGNFPGRFSGRQFSNSRSEMNVSTLELGDSALYLCASSPDGDHYGYTFGSGTRLTVV.